Presented here are 29 T cell receptor beta chains from one specimen sequenced in a study of shared clonotypes between healthy human individuals. Produced via immunoSEQ multiplex PCR; TCRdb's table is partial and in-frame only. Among approximately 840,000 clones listed, 96% were seen once. CD45RO-negative, CCR7-positively selected cells formed the naive CD8 fraction, excluding terminally differentiated effector memory CD45RA+ cells. The material sequenced was naive CD8+ T cells sorted from blood. The receptors were sampled from a man under 40 in good health.

CDR3 in amino acids: CASSVGGRDTQYF. CDR3 nucleotides: TGTGCCAGCAGCGTAGGGGGGCGAGATACGCAGTATTTT. The V gene is TRBV9, the J gene TRBJ2-3; D might be TRBD1 (6 bases). Trimming removed 0 bases at V and 5 bases at J, with 7 bases between. The CDR3 runs 13 residues. Germline CDR1 SGDLS, CDR2 YYNGEE. Based on the CDR3 plus reference TRBV9 and TRBJ2-3, the full variable domain is DSGVTQTPKHLITATGQRVTLRCSPRSGDLSVYWYQQSLDQGLQFLIQYYNGEERAKGNILERFSAQQFPDLHSELNLSSLELGDSALYFCASSVGGRDTQYFGPGTRLTVL.

The chain has TRBV27 and TRBJ2-7; TRBD2 might be the D (5 bases). CDR3 size: 14 residues. V lost 4 bases and J lost 5, with 15 bases in between. Germline assignment: CDR1 MNHEY and CDR2 SMNVEV (reference sequence). This chain's CDR3 is CASSSHGPGNEQYF. CDR3 DNA: TGTGCCAGCAGTTCACATGGCCCCGGGAACGAGCAGTACTTC.

The chain employs TRBV28 and TRBJ2-3; TRBD2 matches at 8 bases. CDR1 is MDHEN, CDR2 SYDVKM, per germline. With 5 bases clipped from V and 2 bases from J, the junction kept 9 bases outside the gene matches. This CDR3 is 16 amino acids long. The CDR3: CASSLRSGSVTDTQYF. CDR3 bases: TGTGCCAGCAGTCTTAGAAGCGGGAGCGTCACAGATACGCAGTATTTT.

This clone was observed a single time. The J gene is TRBJ2-5, the V gene TRBV29-1, with 7 positions matching TRBD1. The J segment lost 3 bases and the V segment lost 4 bases, leaving 11 bases of the junction unmatched. Per germline, CDR1 SQVTM and CDR2 ANQGSEA. The CDR3 loop spans 15 amino acids. CDR3 protein: CSVGPLDREEETQYF. CDR3 DNA: TGCAGCGTTGGACCCTTAGACAGGGAAGAAGAGACCCAGTACTTC.

The chain carries TRBV6-6 and TRBJ2-7; D is perhaps TRBD2 (5 bases). Per the germline V gene, CDR1 is MNHNY and CDR2 is SVGAGI (reference sequence). The CDR3 extends over 13 amino acids. V was trimmed by 4 bases and J by 3 bases, leaving 10 bases between them. The CDR3 coding sequence is TGTGCCAGCAGTTCGAGCGGTAACTACGAGCAGTACTTC. This translates into CASSSSGNYEQYF.

This chain links TRBV7-9 with TRBJ2-1, with unresolved D. The CDR3 covers 17 residues. CDR1 is SEHNR and CDR2 is FQNEAQ in the germline V gene (reference sequence). Trimming removed 5 bases from V and 4 bases from J, with 21 bases in between. The CDR3 nucleotides read TGTGCCAGCAGCGAACGCGTCGGAGCTCCAACGTACAATGAGCAGTTCTTC. Translating it yields CASSERVGAPTYNEQFF.

V and J are TRBV11-3 and TRBJ2-7, with 7 nucleotides matching TRBD1. CDR3 length: 13 amino acids. The germline CDR1 and CDR2 sequences are SGHNT and YENEEA. Unmatched junction bases numbered 4, after V lost 5 bases and J lost 3 bases. The CDR3 here is CASSHRQGYEQYF. CDR3 nucleotides: TGTGCCAGCAGCCACAGACAGGGCTACGAGCAGTACTTC.

As for this clone: Other DNA sequences in this specimen translate into the identical CDR3. The chain recombines TRBV28 with TRBJ2-7; D is possibly TRBD1 (5 bases). Germline V lookup: CDR1 MDHEN, CDR2 SYDVKM. V was pared by 3 bases and J by 0 bases, with 12 bases between. The CDR3 is 15 residues long. This CDR3 is CASSFSGSLSYEQYF. The CDR3 DNA follows: TGTGCCAGCAGTTTCTCAGGGTCCCTCTCCTACGAGCAGTACTTC.

This chain links TRBV10-2 with TRBJ1-5, with 8 bases aligning to TRBD1. The CDR3 consists of 15 residues. Per the germline V gene, CDR1 is WSHSY and CDR2 is SAAADI. V shed 6 bases, J shed 2 bases, and the junction held 6 bases outside the gene matches. In DNA form, the CDR3 reads TGCGCCAGCAGGGGGGGACAGGCTGGCAATCAGCCCCAGCATTTT. Amino acid sequence: CASRGGQAGNQPQHF.

About this clone itself: The germline gene is not matched at one end of the junction; a read error may be the cause. The genes are TRBV13 and TRBJ1-2; TRBD1 matches 7 bases. CDR3 length equals 13 residues. The V gene's germline CDR1 is PRHDT and CDR2 FYEKMQ (reference sequence). DNA for the CDR3: TGTGCCAGCAGCCTAGGGGGCTTCTATGGCTACACCTTC. It translates to CASSLGGFYGYTF.

The chain carries TRBV6-1 and TRBJ1-2, with D uncertain. With 2 bases removed from V and 5 bases from J, the gap between germline ends came to 9 bases. Germline V gene data show CDR1 as MNHNS and CDR2 as SASEGT. This CDR3 is built from 13 residues. CDR3 loop: CASSEYRGYGYTF. The CDR3 region has the DNA TGTGCCAGCAGTGAATATCGGGGTTATGGCTACACCTTC.

V and J are TRBV27 and TRBJ2-5, with D perhaps matching TRBD1 (6 bases). Germline V lookup: CDR1 MNHEY, CDR2 SMNVEV (reference sequence). The CDR3 is made up of 12 amino acids. The V and J ends lost 8 bases and 7 bases respectively, with 14 bases between them. The CDR3 loop reads CASSKGVGTQYF. CDR3 DNA sequence: TGTGCCAGCTCCAAGGGGGTTGGGACCCAGTACTTC.

The chain recombines TRBV7-6 with TRBJ2-7; 9 nucleotides agree with TRBD1. Looked up from germline, CDR1 is SGHVS and CDR2 is FNYEAQ. The length of the CDR3 is 15 residues. V dropped 8 bases and J dropped 6; count of bases not matched to a gene: 14. Here the CDR3 reads CASAGRGQGRFEQYF. The CDR3 DNA reads as TGTGCCAGCGCTGGACGGGGACAGGGTAGGTTCGAGCAGTACTTC.

This chain links TRBV19 with TRBJ1-5; D is unresolved. Trimming removed 9 bases at V and 2 bases at J, with 20 bases between. This CDR3 is built from 16 residues. CDR1 is LNHDA, CDR2 SQIVND, per germline (reference sequence). CDR3 in DNA: TGTGCCAGCAATTTTGGGAGCGGTGTAGGCAATCAGCCCCAGCATTTT. Its translation: CASNFGSGVGNQPQHF.

The gene calls are TRBV14 and TRBJ1-2, with D maybe TRBD1 (6 bases). This CDR3 spans 16 amino acids. Germline CDR1 is SGHDN and CDR2 is FVKESK. Trimming cost V 1 base and J 6 bases, with 18 bases left between them. As DNA, the CDR3 is TGTGCCAGCAGCCAAGTACTCTTTGGGACACTTGATGGCTACACCTTC. This sequence encodes CASSQVLFGTLDGYTF.

CDR3 sequence: CASSRTINEQFF. The CDR3 DNA reads as TGTGCCAGCAGCCGGACTATCAATGAGCAGTTCTTC. This chain connects TRBV27 to TRBJ2-1; perhaps TRBD2 as D (6 bases). V lost 6 bases to trimming and J lost 6 bases, with 9 bases between them. The CDR3 totals 12 residues. From germline, CDR1 is MNHEY and CDR2 SMNVEV (reference sequence).

The V gene is TRBV19, the J gene TRBJ2-5, with D tentatively TRBD2 (6 bases). Germline CDR1 and CDR2: LNHDA and SQIVND (reference sequence). The CDR3 totals 15 residues. V dropped 6 bases and J dropped 3 bases, with 17 bases sitting between them. CDR3 sequence (DNA): TGTGCCAGTAGCCATGAACTAGCCCGGGAAGAGACCCAGTACTTC. Protein product: CASSHELAREETQYF.

The chain carries TRBV4-1 and TRBJ1-1; the match to TRBD1 covers 8 bases. The junction had 11 bases not matched to a gene; V was cut back by 2 bases and J by 0 bases. From germline, CDR1 is MGHRA and CDR2 YSYEKL. This CDR3 spans 18 amino acids. For the CDR3, the DNA is TGCGCCAGCAGCCAACTCTCACCAGGGGGCAACATGAACACTGAAGCTTTCTTT. Its protein product is CASSQLSPGGNMNTEAFF.

The J gene is TRBJ2-3, the V gene TRBV5-4; tentatively, D is TRBD1 (5 bases). In germline, CDR1 is SGHNT, CDR2 YYREEE (reference sequence). V lost 4 bases and J lost 3, with 9 bases in between. This CDR3 region has 13 residues. The CDR3, as DNA: TGTGCCAGCAGCATCGGACAAACAGATACGCAGTATTTT. As protein: CASSIGQTDTQYF.

This rearrangement joins TRBV27 to TRBJ2-3; D ambiguous. From germline, CDR1 is MNHEY and CDR2 SMNVEV (reference sequence). The CDR3 runs to 15 residues. V was pared by 2 bases and J by 2 bases, with 11 bases between. CDR3 sequence (DNA): TGTGCCAGCAGTTTAGGGTACCGGGTCACAGATACGCAGTATTTT. Amino acid sequence: CASSLGYRVTDTQYF.

The chain recombines TRBV7-2 with TRBJ2-1; no clear D gene. The CDR3 has 11 residues. Trimming stripped 3 bases from V and 10 bases from J, with 7 bases between. Per germline, CDR1 SGHTA and CDR2 FQGNSA. CDR3 protein: CASSFNGEQFF. Here the CDR3 DNA reads TGTGCCAGCAGCTTCAACGGGGAGCAGTTCTTC.

This clone was seen just once. The rearrangement joins TRBV7-9 to TRBJ1-1; no reliable D call. This CDR3 has 15 residues. Germline V lookup: CDR1 SEHNR, CDR2 FQNEAQ (reference sequence). The V end was cut by 4 bases, the J end by 0 bases, with 12 bases between. DNA for the CDR3: TGTGCCAGCAGCTCACGTATGGGGATGAACACTGAAGCTTTCTTT. Translating gives CASSSRMGMNTEAFF.

V usage is TRBV7-2 and J usage is TRBJ2-5; possibly TRBD1 or TRBD2 for D (6 bases each). V dropped 0 bases and J dropped 4 bases, with 12 bases sitting between them. The germline gives CDR1 SGHTA, CDR2 FQGNSA. The CDR3 is 15 residues long. CDR3 in amino acids: CASSLAVGGSETQYF. The CDR3 bases are TGTGCCAGCAGCTTAGCGGTGGGGGGCTCAGAGACCCAGTACTTC.

This chain uses TRBV14 with TRBJ2-1; 13 bases are shared with TRBD2. This CDR3 region has 16 residues. Germline V lookup: CDR1 SGHDN, CDR2 FVKESK. The V segment lost 3 bases and the J segment 4 bases; nucleotides outside the gene matches: 3. Here the CDR3 reads CASSQGGLAGYNEQFF. Here the CDR3 DNA reads TGTGCCAGCAGCCAGGGGGGACTAGCGGGATACAATGAGCAGTTCTTC.

The V gene is TRBV29-1, the J gene TRBJ2-7, with 9 positions matching TRBD2. The J segment lost 1 base and the V segment lost 4 bases, leaving 5 bases of the junction unmatched. Germline-derived CDR1 and CDR2 are SQVTM and ANQGSEA. CDR3 length equals 14 residues. The CDR3 region has the DNA TGCAGCGTTGTTGATAGCGGGAGTTCCTACGAGCAGTACTTC. This gives the protein CSVVDSGSSYEQYF.

This clone was recorded only once. The CDR3 loop is CASSLSGQGSYGYTF. The CDR3 DNA sequence: TGTGCCAGCAGTTTATCGGGGCAGGGGAGTTATGGCTACACCTTC. The V call is TRBV27, the J call TRBJ1-2; TRBD1 might be the D (6 bases). CDR3 length: 15 residues. Trimming shortened V by 0 bases and J by 5 bases, and 13 bases separated the two germline ends. The germline gives CDR1 MNHEY, CDR2 SMNVEV (reference sequence).

This clone was picked up one time. The V and J genes are TRBV7-9 and TRBJ1-4; TRBD1 matches at 8 bases. V lost 2 bases, J lost 7 bases, and 9 bases stayed unmatched. Germline values: CDR1 SEHNR, CDR2 FQNEAQ (reference sequence). The CDR3 is 16 residues long. CDR3 loop: CASSLQDQGAFEKLFF. The CDR3 bases are TGTGCCAGCAGCTTACAGGACCAGGGGGCCTTTGAAAAACTGTTTTTT.

This clone was seen just once. The rearrangement joins TRBV13 to TRBJ1-1; the D gene is possibly TRBD1 (6 bases). CDR1 is PRHDT, CDR2 FYEKMQ, per germline (reference sequence). V was clipped by 5 bases and J by 5 bases, with 15 bases between them. CDR3 length equals 14 residues. The DNA of the CDR3 is TGTGCCAGCAGCCAACAGGGCGGGGCAACTGAAGCTTTCTTT. It codes for CASSQQGGATEAFF.

V usage is TRBV28 and J usage is TRBJ2-3; D tentatively reads TRBD1 or TRBD2 (5 bases each). The germline gives CDR1 MDHEN, CDR2 SYDVKM. The V end was cut by 3 bases, the J end by 3 bases, with 13 bases between. The CDR3 extends over 15 amino acids. This CDR3 reads CASSFRSGRTDTQYF. CDR3 nucleotides: TGTGCCAGCAGTTTTAGGTCAGGGAGAACAGATACGCAGTATTTT.